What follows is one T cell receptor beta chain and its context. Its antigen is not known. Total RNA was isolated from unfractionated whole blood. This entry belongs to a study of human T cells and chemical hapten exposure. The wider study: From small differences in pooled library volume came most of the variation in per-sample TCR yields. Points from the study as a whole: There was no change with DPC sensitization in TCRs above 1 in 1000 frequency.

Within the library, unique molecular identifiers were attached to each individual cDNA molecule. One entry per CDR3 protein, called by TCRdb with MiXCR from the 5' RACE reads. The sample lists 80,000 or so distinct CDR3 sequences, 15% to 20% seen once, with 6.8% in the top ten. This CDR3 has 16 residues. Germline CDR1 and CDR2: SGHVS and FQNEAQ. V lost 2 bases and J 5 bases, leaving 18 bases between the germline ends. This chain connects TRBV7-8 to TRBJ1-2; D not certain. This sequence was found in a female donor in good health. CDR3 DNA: TGTGCCAGCAGCTTACTGTCACCCCAAGAGCTTTATGGCTACACCTTC. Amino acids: CASSLLSPQELYGYTF.